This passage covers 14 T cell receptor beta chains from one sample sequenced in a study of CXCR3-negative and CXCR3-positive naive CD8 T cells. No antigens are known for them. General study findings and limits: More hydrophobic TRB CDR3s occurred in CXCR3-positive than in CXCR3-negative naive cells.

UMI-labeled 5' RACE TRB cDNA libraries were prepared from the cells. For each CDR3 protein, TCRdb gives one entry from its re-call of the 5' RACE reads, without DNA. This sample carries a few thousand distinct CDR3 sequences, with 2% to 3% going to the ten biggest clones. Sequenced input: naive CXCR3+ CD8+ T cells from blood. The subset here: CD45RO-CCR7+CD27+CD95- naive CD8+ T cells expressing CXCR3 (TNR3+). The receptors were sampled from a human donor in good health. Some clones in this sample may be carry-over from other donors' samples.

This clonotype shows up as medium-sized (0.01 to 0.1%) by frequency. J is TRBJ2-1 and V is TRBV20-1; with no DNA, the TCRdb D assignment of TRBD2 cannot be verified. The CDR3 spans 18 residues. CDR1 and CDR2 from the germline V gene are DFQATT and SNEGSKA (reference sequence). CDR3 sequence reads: CSARDVRGGGISYNEQFF.

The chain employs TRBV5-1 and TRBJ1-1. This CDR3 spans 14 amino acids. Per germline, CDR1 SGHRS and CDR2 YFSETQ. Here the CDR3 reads CASSLRRVNTEAFF.

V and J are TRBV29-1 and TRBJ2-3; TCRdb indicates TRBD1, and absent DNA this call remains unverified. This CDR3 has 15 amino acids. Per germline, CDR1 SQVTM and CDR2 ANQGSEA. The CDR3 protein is CSVGPEGAGTDTQYF.

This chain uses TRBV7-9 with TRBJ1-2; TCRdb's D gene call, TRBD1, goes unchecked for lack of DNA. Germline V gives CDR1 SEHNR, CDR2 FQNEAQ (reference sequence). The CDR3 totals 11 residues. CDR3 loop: CASSSGTVITF.

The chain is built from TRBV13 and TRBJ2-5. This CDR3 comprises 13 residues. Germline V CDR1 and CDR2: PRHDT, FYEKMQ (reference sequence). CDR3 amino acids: CASSLRTIETQYF.

CDR3 in amino acids: CASSLAVVAAEQFF. The chain couples TRBV7-9 to TRBJ2-1. CDR1 and CDR2 (germline): SEHNR, FQNEAQ (reference sequence). The CDR3 extends over 14 amino acids.

The CDR3 sequence: CASSLFGGPNGYTF. This sequence joins TRBV27 and TRBJ1-2. The CDR3 covers 14 residues. Germline CDR1 MNHEY, CDR2 SMNVEV (reference sequence).

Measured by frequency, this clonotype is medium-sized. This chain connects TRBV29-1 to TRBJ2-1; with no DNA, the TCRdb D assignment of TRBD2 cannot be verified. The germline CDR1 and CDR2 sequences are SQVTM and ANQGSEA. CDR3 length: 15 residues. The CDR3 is CSVAYLNGEYNEQFF.

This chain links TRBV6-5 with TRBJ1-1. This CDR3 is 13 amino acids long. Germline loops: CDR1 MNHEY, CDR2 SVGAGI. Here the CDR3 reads CASSYLGDTEAFF.

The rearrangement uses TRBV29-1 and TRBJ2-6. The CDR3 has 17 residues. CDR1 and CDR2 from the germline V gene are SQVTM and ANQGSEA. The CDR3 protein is CSVEADLVSSGANVLTF.

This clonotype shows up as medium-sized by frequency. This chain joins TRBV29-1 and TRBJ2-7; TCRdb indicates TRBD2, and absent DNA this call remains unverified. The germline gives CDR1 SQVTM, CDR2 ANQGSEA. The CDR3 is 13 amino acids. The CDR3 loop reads CGCWASGAYEQYF.

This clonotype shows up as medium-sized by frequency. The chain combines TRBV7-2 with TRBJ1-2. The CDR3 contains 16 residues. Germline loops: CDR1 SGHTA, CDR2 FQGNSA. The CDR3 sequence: CASSYIRARPNYGYTF. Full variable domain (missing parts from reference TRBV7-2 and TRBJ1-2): GAGVSQSPSNKVTEKGKDVELRCDPISGHTALYWYRQSLGQGLEFLIYFQGNSAPDKSGLPSDRFSAERTGGSVSTLTIQRTQQEDSAVYLCASSYIRARPNYGYTFGSGTRLTVV.

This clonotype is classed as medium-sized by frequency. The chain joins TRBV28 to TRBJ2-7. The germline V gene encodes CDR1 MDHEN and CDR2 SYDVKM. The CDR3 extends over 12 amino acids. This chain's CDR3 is CASKKGYYEQYF. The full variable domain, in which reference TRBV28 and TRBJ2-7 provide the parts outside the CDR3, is DVKVTQSSRYLVKRTGEKVFLECVQDMDHENMFWYRQDPGLGLRLIYFSYDVKMKEKGDIPEGYSVSREKKERFSLILESASTNQTSMYLCASKKGYYEQYFGPGTRLTVT.

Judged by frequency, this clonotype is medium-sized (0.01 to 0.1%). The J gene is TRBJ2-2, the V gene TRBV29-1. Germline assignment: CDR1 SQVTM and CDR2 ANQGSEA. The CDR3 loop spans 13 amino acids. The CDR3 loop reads CSVDWLHTGELFF.